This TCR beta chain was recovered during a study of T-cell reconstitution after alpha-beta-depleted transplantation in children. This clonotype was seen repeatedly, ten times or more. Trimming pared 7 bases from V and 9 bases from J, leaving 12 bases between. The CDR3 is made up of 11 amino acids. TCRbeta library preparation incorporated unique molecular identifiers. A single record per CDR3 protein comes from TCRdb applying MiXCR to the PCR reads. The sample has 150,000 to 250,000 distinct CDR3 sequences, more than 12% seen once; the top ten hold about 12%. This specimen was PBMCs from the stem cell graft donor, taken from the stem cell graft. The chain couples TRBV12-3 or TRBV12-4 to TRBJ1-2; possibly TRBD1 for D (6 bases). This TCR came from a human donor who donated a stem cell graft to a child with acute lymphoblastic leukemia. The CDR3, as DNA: TGTGCCAGCAAGAGCCGGGACAGCTACACCTTC. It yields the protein CASKSRDSYTF.